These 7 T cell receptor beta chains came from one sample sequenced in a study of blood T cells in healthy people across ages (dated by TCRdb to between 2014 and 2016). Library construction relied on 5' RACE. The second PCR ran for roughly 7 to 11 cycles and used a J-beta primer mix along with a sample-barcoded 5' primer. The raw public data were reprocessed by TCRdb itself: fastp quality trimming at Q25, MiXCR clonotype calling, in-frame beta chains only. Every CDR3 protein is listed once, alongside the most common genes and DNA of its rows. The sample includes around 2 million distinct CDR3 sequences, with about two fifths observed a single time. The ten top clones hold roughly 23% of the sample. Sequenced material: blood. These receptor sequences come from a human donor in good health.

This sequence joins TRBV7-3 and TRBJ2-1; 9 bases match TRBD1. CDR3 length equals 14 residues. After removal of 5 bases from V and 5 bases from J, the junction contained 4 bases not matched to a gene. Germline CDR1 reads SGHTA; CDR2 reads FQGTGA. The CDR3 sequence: CASSGQGSHNEQFF. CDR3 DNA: TGTGCCAGCAGCGGACAGGGGTCACACAATGAGCAGTTCTTC.

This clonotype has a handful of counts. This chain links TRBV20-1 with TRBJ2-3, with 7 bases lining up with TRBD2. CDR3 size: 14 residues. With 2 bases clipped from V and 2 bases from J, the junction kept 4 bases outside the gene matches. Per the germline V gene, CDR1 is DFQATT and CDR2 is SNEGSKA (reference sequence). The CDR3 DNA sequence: TGCAGTGCTAGACAGGGAGGGGTCACAGATACGCAGTATTTT. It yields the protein CSARQGGVTDTQYF.

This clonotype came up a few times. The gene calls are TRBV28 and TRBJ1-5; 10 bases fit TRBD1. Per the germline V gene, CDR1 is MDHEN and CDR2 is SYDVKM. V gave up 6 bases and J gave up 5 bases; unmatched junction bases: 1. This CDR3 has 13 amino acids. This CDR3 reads CASRDRGYQPQHF. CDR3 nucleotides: TGTGCCAGCAGGGACAGGGGGTATCAGCCCCAGCATTTT.

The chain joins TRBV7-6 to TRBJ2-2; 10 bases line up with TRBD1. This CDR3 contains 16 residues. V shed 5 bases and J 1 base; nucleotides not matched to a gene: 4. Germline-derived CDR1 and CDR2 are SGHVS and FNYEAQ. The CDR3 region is CASSADRGRNTGELFF. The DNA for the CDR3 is TGTGCCAGCAGCGCCGACAGGGGGCGGAACACCGGGGAGCTGTTTTTT. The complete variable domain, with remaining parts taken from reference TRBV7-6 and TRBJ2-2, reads GAGVSQSPRYKVTKRGQDVALRCDPISGHVSLYWYRQALGQGPEFLTYFNYEAQQDKSGLPNDRFSAERPEGSISTLTIQRTEQRDSAMYRCASSADRGRNTGELFFGEGSRLTVL.

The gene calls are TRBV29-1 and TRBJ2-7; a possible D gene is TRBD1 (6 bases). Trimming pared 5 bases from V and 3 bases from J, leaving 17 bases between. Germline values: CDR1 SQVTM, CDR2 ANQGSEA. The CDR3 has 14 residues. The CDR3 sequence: CSVCKRDKGYEQYF. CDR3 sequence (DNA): TGCAGCGTTTGTAAACGGGACAAGGGCTACGAGCAGTACTTC.

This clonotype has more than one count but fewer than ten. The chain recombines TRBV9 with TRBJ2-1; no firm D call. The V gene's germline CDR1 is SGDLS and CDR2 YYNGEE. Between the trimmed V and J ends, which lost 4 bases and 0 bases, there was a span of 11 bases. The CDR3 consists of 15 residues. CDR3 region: CASSTSASSYNEQFF. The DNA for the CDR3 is TGTGCCAGCAGCACCAGCGCGAGCTCCTACAATGAGCAGTTCTTC.

CDR3 coding DNA: TGTGCCAGCAGACCTCAAAGGGACCTCGAGCAGTACTTC. It is translated as CASRPQRDLEQYF. The V call is TRBV11-1, the J call TRBJ2-4, with D perhaps TRBD1 or TRBD2 (5 bases each). The tail of the sequence fits TRBJ2-7 better, so the J call may be wrong. In germline, CDR1 is SGHAT, CDR2 FQDESV (reference sequence). The CDR3 is 13 residues long.